The clone carrying this T cell receptor (beta chain) appeared a single time. The data belong to a study of blood T cell repertoires in COVID-19. About the study: Sites across the United States, Italy and Spain contributed samples from acute and convalescent COVID-19. PBMCs, B-cell-depleted T cells, or T cells provided the cDNA or gDNA that made up the material.

Per the authors' pipeline: For nucleated cells, counts were estimated from reference gene primer amplification. TCRdb keeps only in-frame clones here, not all; method: immunoSEQ multiplex PCR. V, J and clone size were drawn from that table, and D and trimming were deduced from the DNA. The data contain about 210,000 clones, roughly four fifths of them singletons. Germline values: CDR1 SGHKS, CDR2 YYEKEE (reference sequence). V lost 4 bases to trimming and J lost 0 bases; unmatched junction nucleotides: 7. The CDR3 spans 15 residues. Sequenced: peripheral blood. The sequence was collected from a woman aged 40 to 55 with acute or convalescent COVID-19. The chain carries TRBV5-5 and TRBJ2-7, with 7 nucleotides matching TRBD1. The CDR3 loop is CASSATGLSSYEQYF. CDR3 DNA: TGTGCCAGCAGCGCGACAGGGCTCAGCTCCTACGAGCAGTACTTC.